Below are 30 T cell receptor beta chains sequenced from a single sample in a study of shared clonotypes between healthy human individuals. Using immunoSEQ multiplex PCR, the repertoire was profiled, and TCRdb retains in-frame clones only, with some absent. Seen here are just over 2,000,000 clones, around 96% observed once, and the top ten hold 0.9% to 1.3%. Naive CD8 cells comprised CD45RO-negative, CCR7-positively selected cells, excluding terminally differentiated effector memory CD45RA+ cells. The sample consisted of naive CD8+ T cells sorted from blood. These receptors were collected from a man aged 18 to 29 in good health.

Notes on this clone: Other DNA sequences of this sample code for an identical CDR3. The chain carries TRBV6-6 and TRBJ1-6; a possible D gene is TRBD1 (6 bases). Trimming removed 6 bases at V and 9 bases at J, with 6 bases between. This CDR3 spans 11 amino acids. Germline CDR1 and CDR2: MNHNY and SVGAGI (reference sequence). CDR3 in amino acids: CASSRGSPLHF. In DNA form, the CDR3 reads TGTGCCAGCAGCAGGGGTTCACCCCTCCACTTT.

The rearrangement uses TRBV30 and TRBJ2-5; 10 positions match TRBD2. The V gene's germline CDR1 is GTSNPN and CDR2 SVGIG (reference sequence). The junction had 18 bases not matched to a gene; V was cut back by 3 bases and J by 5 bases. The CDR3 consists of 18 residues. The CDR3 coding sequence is TGTGCCTGGAGGGGGATTACCGGGACTAGCGTCCCCCCCGAGACCCAGTACTTC. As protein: CAWRGITGTSVPPETQYF.

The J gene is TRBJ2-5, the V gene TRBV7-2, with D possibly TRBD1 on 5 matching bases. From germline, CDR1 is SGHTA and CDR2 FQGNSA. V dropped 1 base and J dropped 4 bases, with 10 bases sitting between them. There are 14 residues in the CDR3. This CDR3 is CASSLGGWIETQYF. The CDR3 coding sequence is TGTGCCAGCAGCTTAGGGGGCTGGATAGAGACCCAGTACTTC.

The CDR3 DNA is TGTGCCAGCAGCTTAAAGATTGGGGATGGCTACACCTTC. Protein sequence: CASSLKIGDGYTF. The chain uses TRBV7-3 and TRBJ1-2; D is ambiguous. The CDR3 totals 13 residues. Germline V gene lookup returns CDR1 SGHTA and CDR2 FQGTGA. Trimming removed 1 base at V and 6 bases at J, with 9 bases between.

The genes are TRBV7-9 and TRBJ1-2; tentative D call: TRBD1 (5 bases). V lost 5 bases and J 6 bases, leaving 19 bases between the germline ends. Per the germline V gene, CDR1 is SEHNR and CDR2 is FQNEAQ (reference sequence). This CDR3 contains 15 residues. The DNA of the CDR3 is TGTGCCAGCAGCGAAACCGGGGCCCTCTGGCATGGCTACACCTTC. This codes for CASSETGALWHGYTF.

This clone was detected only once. The CDR3 coding sequence is TGTGCCAGCAGTTGGGACAGGGGTGAATCCTACAATGAGCAGTTCTTC. Translation: CASSWDRGESYNEQFF. The rearrangement joins TRBV6-6 to TRBJ2-1, with 10 bases fitting TRBD1. The CDR3 is made up of 16 amino acids. CDR1 is MNHNY, CDR2 SVGAGI, per germline (reference sequence). Trimming removed 4 bases from V and 1 base from J; junction bases left unmatched: 4.

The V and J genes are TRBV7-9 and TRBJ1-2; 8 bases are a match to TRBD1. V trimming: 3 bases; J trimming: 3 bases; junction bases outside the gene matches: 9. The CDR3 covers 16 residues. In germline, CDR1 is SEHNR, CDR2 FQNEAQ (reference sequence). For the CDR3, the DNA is TGTGCCAGCAGCTTTGCCGGGACAGGTAACGACTATGGCTACACCTTC. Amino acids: CASSFAGTGNDYGYTF.

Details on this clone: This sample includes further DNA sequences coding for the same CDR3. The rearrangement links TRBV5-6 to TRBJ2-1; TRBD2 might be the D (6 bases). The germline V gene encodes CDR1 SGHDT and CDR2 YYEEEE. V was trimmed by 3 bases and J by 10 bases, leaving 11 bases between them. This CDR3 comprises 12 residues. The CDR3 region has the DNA TGTGCCAGCAGCTGGGGCGGGAAAGAGCAGTTCTTC. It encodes CASSWGGKEQFF.

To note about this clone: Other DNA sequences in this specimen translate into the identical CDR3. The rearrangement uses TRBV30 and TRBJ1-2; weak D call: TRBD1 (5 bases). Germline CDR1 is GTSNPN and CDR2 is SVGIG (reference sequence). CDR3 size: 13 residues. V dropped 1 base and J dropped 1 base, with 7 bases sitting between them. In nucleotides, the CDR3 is TGTGCCTGGAGTGGAGACAGTAACTATGGCTACACCTTC. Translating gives CAWSGDSNYGYTF. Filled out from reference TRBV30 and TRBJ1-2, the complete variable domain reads SQTIHQWPATLVQPVGSPLSLECTVEGTSNPNLYWYRQAAGRGLQLLFYSVGIGQISSEVPQNLSASRPQDRQFILSSKKLLLSDSGFYLCAWSGDSNYGYTFGSGTRLTVV.

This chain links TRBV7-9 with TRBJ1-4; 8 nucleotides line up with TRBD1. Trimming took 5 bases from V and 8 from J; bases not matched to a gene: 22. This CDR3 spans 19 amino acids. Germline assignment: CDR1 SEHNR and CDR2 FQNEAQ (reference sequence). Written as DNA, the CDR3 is TGTGCCAGCAGCATAAACCCGGGACAGGCCCTAACTGCGGGCGAAAAACTGTTTTTT. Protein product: CASSINPGQALTAGEKLFF. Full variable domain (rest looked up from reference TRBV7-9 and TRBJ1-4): DTGVSQNPRHKITKRGQNVTFRCDPISEHNRLYWYRQTLGQGPEFLTYFQNEAQLEKSRLLSDRFSAERPKGSFSTLEIQRTEQGDSAMYLCASSINPGQALTAGEKLFFGSGTQLSVL.

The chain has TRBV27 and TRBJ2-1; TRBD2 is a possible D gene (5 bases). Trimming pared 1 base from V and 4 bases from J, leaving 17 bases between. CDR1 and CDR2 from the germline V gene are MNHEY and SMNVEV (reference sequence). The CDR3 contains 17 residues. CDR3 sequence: CASSLLKGPGGYNEQFF. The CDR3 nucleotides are TGTGCCAGCAGTTTATTAAAGGGCCCTGGAGGATACAATGAGCAGTTCTTC.

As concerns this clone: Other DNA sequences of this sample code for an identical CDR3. The CDR3 loop is CASSSGQGGGEQYF. DNA for the CDR3: TGTGCCAGCAGCTCGGGACAGGGCGGGGGTGAGCAGTACTTC. The chain couples TRBV13 to TRBJ2-7; 9 nucleotides align to TRBD1. The CDR3 has 14 amino acids. V gave up 4 bases and J gave up 7 bases; unmatched junction bases: 8. Per germline, CDR1 PRHDT and CDR2 FYEKMQ (reference sequence). Combining the CDR3 with reference TRBV13 and TRBJ2-7 gives the whole variable domain AAGVIQSPRHLIKEKRETATLKCYPIPRHDTVYWYQQGPGQDPQFLISFYEKMQSDKGSIPDRFSAQQFSDYHSELNMSSLELGDSALYFCASSSGQGGGEQYFGPGTRLTVT.

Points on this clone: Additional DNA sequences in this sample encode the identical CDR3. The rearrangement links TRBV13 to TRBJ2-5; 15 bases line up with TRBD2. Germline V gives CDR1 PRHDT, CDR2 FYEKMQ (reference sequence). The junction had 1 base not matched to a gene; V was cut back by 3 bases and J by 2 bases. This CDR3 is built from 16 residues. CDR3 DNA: TGTGCCAGCAGCTTGGGACTAGCGGGGGGACAAGAGACCCAGTACTTC. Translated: CASSLGLAGGQETQYF.

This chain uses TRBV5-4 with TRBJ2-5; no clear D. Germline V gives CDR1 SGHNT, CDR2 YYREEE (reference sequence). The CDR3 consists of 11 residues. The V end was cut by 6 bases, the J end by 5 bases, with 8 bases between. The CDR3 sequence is CASTSGETQYF. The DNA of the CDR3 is TGTGCCAGCACATCCGGGGAGACCCAGTACTTC.

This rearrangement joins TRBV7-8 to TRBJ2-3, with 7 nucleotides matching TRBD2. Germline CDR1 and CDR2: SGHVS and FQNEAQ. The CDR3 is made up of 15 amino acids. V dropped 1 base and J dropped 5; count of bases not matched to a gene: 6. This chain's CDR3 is CASSLEAGVQDTQYF. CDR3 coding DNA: TGTGCCAGCAGCTTAGAGGCGGGAGTGCAAGATACGCAGTATTTT.

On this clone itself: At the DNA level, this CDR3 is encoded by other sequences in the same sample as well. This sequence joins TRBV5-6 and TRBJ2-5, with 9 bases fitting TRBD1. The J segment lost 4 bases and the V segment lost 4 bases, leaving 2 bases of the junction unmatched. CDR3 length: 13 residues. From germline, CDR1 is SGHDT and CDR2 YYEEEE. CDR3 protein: CASSPTGGETQYF. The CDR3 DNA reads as TGTGCCAGCAGCCCGACAGGGGGAGAGACCCAGTACTTC.

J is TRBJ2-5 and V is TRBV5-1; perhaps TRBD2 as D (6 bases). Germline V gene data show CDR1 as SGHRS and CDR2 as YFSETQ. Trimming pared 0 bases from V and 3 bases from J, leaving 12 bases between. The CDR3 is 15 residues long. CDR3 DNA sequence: TGCGCCAGCAGCTTGGGGGTCGGGGGAGAAGAGACCCAGTACTTC. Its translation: CASSLGVGGEETQYF.

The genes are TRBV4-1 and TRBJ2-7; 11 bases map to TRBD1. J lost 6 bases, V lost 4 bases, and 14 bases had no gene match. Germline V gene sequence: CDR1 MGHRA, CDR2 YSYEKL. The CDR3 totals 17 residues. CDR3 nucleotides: TGCGCCAGCAGCCCCCAAGATATCGGGACAGGGGGATCCGAGCAGTACTTC. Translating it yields CASSPQDIGTGGSEQYF.

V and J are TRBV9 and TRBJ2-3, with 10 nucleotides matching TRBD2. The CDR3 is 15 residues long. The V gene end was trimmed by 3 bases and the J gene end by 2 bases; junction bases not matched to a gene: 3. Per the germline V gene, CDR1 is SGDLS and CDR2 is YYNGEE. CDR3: CASSDGLADTDTQYF. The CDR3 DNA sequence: TGTGCCAGCAGCGACGGACTAGCGGACACAGATACGCAGTATTTT.

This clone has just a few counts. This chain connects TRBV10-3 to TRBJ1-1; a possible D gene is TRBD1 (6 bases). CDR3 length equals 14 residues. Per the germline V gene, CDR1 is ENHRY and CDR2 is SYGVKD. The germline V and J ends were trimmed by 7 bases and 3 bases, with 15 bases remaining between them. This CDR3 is CAITKDYRDTEAFF. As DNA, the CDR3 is TGTGCCATCACCAAGGATTACAGGGACACTGAAGCTTTCTTT.

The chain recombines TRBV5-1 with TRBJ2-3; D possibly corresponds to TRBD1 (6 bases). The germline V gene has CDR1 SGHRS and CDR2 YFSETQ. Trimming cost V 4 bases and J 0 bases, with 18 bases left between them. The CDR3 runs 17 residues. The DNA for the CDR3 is TGCGCCAGCAGCCCCTGGGGGCGGGTCCTCAGCACAGATACGCAGTATTTT. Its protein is CASSPWGRVLSTDTQYF.

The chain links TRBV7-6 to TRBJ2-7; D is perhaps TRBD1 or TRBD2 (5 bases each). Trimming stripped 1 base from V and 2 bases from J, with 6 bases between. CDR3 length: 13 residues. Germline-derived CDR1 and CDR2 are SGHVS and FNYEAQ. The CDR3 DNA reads TGTGCCAGCAGCTTAGGGGGACCCTACGAGCAGTACTTC. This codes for CASSLGGPYEQYF.

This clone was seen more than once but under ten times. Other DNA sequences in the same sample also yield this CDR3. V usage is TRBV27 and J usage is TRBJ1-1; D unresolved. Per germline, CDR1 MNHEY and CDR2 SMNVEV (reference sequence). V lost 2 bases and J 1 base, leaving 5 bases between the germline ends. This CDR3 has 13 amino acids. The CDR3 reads CASSLPGNTEAFF. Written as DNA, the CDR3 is TGTGCCAGCAGTTTACCGGGGAACACTGAAGCTTTCTTT.

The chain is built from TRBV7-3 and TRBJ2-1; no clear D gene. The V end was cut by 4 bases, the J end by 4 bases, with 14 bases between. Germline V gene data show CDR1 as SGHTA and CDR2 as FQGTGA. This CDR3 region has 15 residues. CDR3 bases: TGTGCCAGCAGCTCCCTTGTGGTTTCATACAATGAGCAGTTCTTC. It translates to CASSSLVVSYNEQFF.

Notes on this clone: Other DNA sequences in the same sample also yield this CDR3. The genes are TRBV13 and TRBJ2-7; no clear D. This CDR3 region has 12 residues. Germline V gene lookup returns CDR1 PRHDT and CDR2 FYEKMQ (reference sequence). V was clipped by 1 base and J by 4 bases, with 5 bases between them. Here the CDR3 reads CASSLDPYEQYF. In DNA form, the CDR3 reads TGTGCCAGCAGCTTAGATCCGTACGAGCAGTACTTC.

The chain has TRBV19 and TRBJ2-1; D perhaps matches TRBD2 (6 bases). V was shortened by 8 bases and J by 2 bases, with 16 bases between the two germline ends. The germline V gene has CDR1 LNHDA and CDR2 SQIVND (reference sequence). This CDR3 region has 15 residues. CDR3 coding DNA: TGTGCCAGTGGCCTCAAGGCGGGACCCTACAATGAGCAGTTCTTC. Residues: CASGLKAGPYNEQFF.

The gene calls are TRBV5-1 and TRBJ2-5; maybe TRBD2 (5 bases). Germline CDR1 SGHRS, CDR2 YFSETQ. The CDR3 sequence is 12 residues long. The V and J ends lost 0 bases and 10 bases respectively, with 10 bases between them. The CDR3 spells CASSLDGKIQYF. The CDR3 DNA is TGCGCCAGCAGCTTGGACGGGAAGATCCAGTACTTC. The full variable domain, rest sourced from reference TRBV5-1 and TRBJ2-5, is KAGVTQTPRYLIKTRGQQVTLSCSPISGHRSVSWYQQTPGQGLQFLFEYFSETQRNKGNFPGRFSGRQFSNSRSEMNVSTLELGDSALYLCASSLDGKIQYFGPGTRLLVL.

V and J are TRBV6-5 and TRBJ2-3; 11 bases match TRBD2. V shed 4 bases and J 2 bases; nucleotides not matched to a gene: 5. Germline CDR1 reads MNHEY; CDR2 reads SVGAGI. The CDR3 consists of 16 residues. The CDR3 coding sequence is TGTGCCAGCAGTTCCCTAGCGGGGGGTAACACAGATACGCAGTATTTT. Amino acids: CASSSLAGGNTDTQYF.

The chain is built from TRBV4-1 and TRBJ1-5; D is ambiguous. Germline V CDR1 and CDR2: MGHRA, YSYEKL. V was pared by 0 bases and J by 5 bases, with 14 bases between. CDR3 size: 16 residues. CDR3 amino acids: CASSQDAPTNHQPQHF. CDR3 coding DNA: TGCGCCAGCAGCCAAGATGCCCCGACGAATCATCAGCCCCAGCATTTT.

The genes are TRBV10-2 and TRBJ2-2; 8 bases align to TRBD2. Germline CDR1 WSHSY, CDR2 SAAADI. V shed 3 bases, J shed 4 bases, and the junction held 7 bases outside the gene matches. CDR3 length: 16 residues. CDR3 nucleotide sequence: TGCGCCAGCAGTGATGAGGGGACTAGATTCACCGGGGAGCTGTTTTTT. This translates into CASSDEGTRFTGELFF.